This TCR beta chain was recorded in a study of T cells in Graves' hyperthyroidism and ophthalmopathy. The CDR3 is made up of 15 amino acids. Trimming at V came to 3 bases and at J to 7 bases, leaving 8 bases not matched to a gene. Germline lookup yields CDR1 KGHSH and CDR2 LQKENI. Amplification targeted TCR beta CDR3 regions from RNA transcripts. With the HTBI primer set, the TCR CDR3 went through a first round of RT-PCR. TCRdb processed the multiplex PCR reads anew with MiXCR; each CDR3 protein has one entry. This table holds hundreds of thousands of distinct CDR3 sequences, about 15% found once. This clonotype was found a few times.

The sequence was collected from a woman aged 45-59 years with Graves' ophthalmopathy. The rearrangement uses TRBV18 and TRBJ1-2, with 10 bases aligning to TRBD1. The source material was blood. CDR3 sequence reads: CASSPAGQGGVGYTF. DNA of the CDR3: TGTGCCAGCTCACCGGCAGGACAGGGGGGAGTTGGCTACACCTTC.